This T cell receptor beta chain was identified during a study of T cell responses to AZD1222 COVID-19 vaccine (dated by TCRdb to the early 2020s). A note on the overall study: AZD1222 recipients with second doses at about 4 weeks or about 12 weeks were pooled, because spike-specific TCR depth and breadth did not differ between schedules. TCR sequencing covered approximately 230 trial participants: nearly 210 given two doses of AZD1222 and approximately 26 given two doses of MenACWY control vaccine. Trial participants were enrolled by age into 18-55, 56-69 and 70-plus year subgroups, with approximately 160, 26 and 62 TCR-sequenced participants respectively.

The CDR3 numbers 15 residues from cysteine through phenylalanine. CDR3 DNA only is kept here, 45 bases in frame from base 1. The trim is 6 bases for V and 1 base for J, with a gap of 15 bases between the germline ends. The CDR1 and CDR2 encoded by the germline V gene (reference sequence) are SEHNR and FQNEAQ. On this clone itself: The clone's antigen remains unknown. Qualities for individual bases were not recorded, and no much larger clone is one base off.

What this sample's time point label stands for: baseline before first vaccination. The vaccinee samples were drawn from two UK trials, COV001 and COV002, one of which was a single-blind randomized controlled phase 2/3 trial testing AZD1222 (ChAdOx1 nCoV-19) in healthy adults. For TCRbeta chain sequencing, PBMC samples were collected from trial participants at day 0 and at day 28 after the second dose. Overall study results and their limits: Reportedly, almost half of the unique spike-specific TCRs recognized epitopes lying outside the regions that are mutated in the B.1.351 and B.1.1.7 variants. After two AZD1222 doses, spike-specific TCR breadth and depth were significantly higher than at day 0 and than in MenACWY recipients. Participants were mostly white British, with more females than males. The authors suggested clonal diversity may have been underestimated. The whole spike protein was spanned by vaccine-associated CD4 TCRs, and dominant responses were seen in regions 160-218 and 743-854. Only five to seven AZD1222 recipients were SARS-CoV-2 seropositive at baseline, limiting conclusions about previously exposed vaccinees. Because no samples from the day 14 peak response were available, repertoires could be characterized only after the peak T cell response. In the small 56-69-year group, the increase in depth fell short of significance, most likely because of low power.

The CDR3 regions of human TCRbeta chains were subjected to immunosequencing. Per the authors' processing: TCRs in the repertoires were matched against a reference library of SARS-CoV-2-specific TCRs that had been generated with the MIRA antigen-specificity platform. Breadth was defined as the fraction of unique TCRs that were SARS-CoV-2-associated, and depth was defined as the fraction of total T cells that were SARS-CoV-2-associated. Using the MIRA data, each spike-specific TCR was mapped to the spike region that the TCR reacts to and placed in a CD4 or CD8 class. Log10-transformed breadth and depth values were compared by one-way ANOVA with Sidak's multiple comparisons tests. Not all clones reach the TCRdb copy of this immuneACCESS table, which keeps in-frame sequences only. Checked studies attribute under half of the gap to unresolved V genes and leave the rest unexplained. D and trimming come from the DNA, and the V and J calls and clone size come from that table. The sample profile shows 90,000 to 120,000 clones; 92% of them were found once. The ten largest clones take up approximately 1.1% of the sample.

Sequenced material: peripheral blood, taken on day 0 of AZD1222 vaccination. The rearranged chain carries TRBV7-9 and TRBJ1-1, with TRBD1 as a weak D call on 6 bases. This clonotype originated in an adult in good health. This receptor carries the CDR3 CASRGVGATNTEAFF. In nucleotide form, the sequence is TGTGCCAGCAGGGGCGTGGGGGCCACGAACACTGAAGCTTTCTTT.